This T cell receptor (beta chain) comes out of a study of beta chain features in type 1 diabetes. Findings and caveats of the study: More deletions and fewer insertions at VDJ junctions were seen in type 1 diabetes patients. Shorter TCRB CDR3s, moderately but significantly so, marked every one of the four CD4+ subsets in Type 1 diabetes patients.

The V and J ends lost 5 bases and 9 bases respectively, with 8 bases between them. This CDR3 has 11 residues. The germline V gene encodes CDR1 SGHDN and CDR2 FVKESK. The authors reverse transcribed all of the isolated RNA, so sequencing captured expressed TCRB transcripts. Generated by immunoSEQ multiplex PCR, the TCRdb table keeps only in-frame clones and is missing some. The repertoire has 250,000 to 350,000 clones, around 16% of them found once; the top ten carry around 0.015%. This clone was found a few times. The antigen remains undetermined. This receptor was taken from a young man with type 1 diabetes. The V and J genes are TRBV14 and TRBJ2-1; D is unresolved. Input material: naive CD4+ T cells from blood. This chain's CDR3 is CASSSLSEQFF. The CDR3 DNA sequence: TGTGCCAGCAGCTCTCTCAGTGAGCAGTTCTTC.